Presented here are 14 T cell receptor beta chains from one specimen sequenced in a study of blood T cell repertoires in COVID-19. Libraries were prepared by immunoSEQ multiplex PCR; TCRdb keeps only in-frame clonotypes and omits some of them. The sample records 90,000 to 100,000 clones, 70% to 90% being singletons. Material: peripheral blood. These receptors were collected from a man in his 70s with acute or convalescent COVID-19.

The chain recombines TRBV10-2 with TRBJ2-5, with D perhaps TRBD2 (6 bases). The V end was cut by 5 bases, the J end by 5 bases, with 18 bases between. The length of the CDR3 is 15 residues. Germline CDR1 reads WSHSY; CDR2 reads SAAADI. The CDR3 DNA follows: TGCGCCAGCAGTTCATCCGGGACTTTTAGGGAGACCCAGTACTTC. Its protein is CASSSSGTFRETQYF.

This clone was seen more than once but under ten times. The chain recombines TRBV5-5 with TRBJ1-1, with D maybe TRBD1 (6 bases). The CDR3 sequence is 15 residues long. Germline CDR1 SGHKS, CDR2 YYEKEE (reference sequence). Trimming removed 1 base at V and 1 base at J, with 11 bases between. CDR3 nucleotide sequence: TGTGCCAGCAGCTTGTTGGGACAACAGAACACTGAAGCTTTCTTT. This gives the protein CASSLLGQQNTEAFF.

The chain links TRBV6-5 to TRBJ2-3; 8 bases match TRBD2. This CDR3 spans 15 amino acids. Trimming cost V 4 bases and J 7 bases; bases outside gene matches: 10. The germline gives CDR1 MNHEY, CDR2 SVGAGI. Here the CDR3 reads CASSSRAGGGNTQYF. The DNA for the CDR3 is TGTGCCAGCAGTTCCCGTGCGGGGGGTGGAAATACGCAGTATTTT.

The chain couples TRBV19 to TRBJ1-1; D not certain. There are 13 residues in the CDR3. The germline V gene encodes CDR1 LNHDA and CDR2 SQIVND (reference sequence). The V and J ends lost 5 bases and 3 bases respectively, with 10 bases between them. DNA for the CDR3: TGTGCCAGTAGTGAGGGAAGGTACACTGAAGCTTTCTTT. Protein product: CASSEGRYTEAFF.

The chain carries TRBV2 and TRBJ1-1, with 7 bases fitting TRBD1. From germline, CDR1 is SNHLY and CDR2 FYNNEI. There are 12 residues in the CDR3. Germline trimming cut 4 bases from V and 12 bases from J; bases unmatched to any gene: 8. In DNA form, the CDR3 reads TGTGCCAGCAGTGGTCAGGGGGGTATGTCTTTCTTT. This sequence encodes CASSGQGGMSFF.

The chain has TRBV2 and TRBJ2-3; tentatively, D is TRBD2 (7 bases). Trimming pared 6 bases from V and 2 bases from J, leaving 21 bases between. The CDR3 extends over 17 amino acids. CDR1 and CDR2 from the germline V gene are SNHLY and FYNNEI. In DNA, the CDR3 is TGTGCCAGCAGATCCATGATCGGCGGGGGCCCCACAGATACGCAGTATTTT. Protein: CASRSMIGGGPTDTQYF.

The chain uses TRBV7-9 and TRBJ1-1; D may be TRBD1 (6 bases). Germline lookup yields CDR1 SEHNR and CDR2 FQNEAQ (reference sequence). Trimming cost V 5 bases and J 11 bases, with 30 bases left between them. The CDR3 extends over 17 amino acids. This CDR3 reads CASSPIFARQAGPRAFF. CDR3 nucleotide sequence: TGTGCCAGCAGCCCCATCTTCGCCAGACAGGCGGGCCCCCGCGCTTTCTTT. The whole variable domain, filled in from reference TRBV7-9 and TRBJ1-1, reads DTGVSQNPRHKITKRGQNVTFRCDPISEHNRLYWYRQTLGQGPEFLTYFQNEAQLEKSRLLSDRFSAERPKGSFSTLEIQRTEQGDSAMYLCASSPIFARQAGPRAFFGQGTRLTVV.

J is TRBJ1-2 and V is TRBV20-1, with TRBD1 as a possible D gene (6 bases). V shed 3 bases and J shed 4 bases, with 12 bases lying between them. This CDR3 spans 13 amino acids. CDR1 DFQATT and CDR2 SNEGSKA come from the germline V gene (reference sequence). The CDR3 DNA reads TGCAGTGCTAGTCTTCCAGGGGTCTATGGCTACACCTTC. Residues: CSASLPGVYGYTF.

The genes are TRBV9 and TRBJ1-2, with unresolved D. CDR3 length: 15 residues. Germline loops: CDR1 SGDLS, CDR2 YYNGEE. The V gene lost 0 bases and the J gene lost 1 base, with 10 bases spanning the gap. The CDR3 protein is CASSVVGGSNYGYTF. In nucleotides, the CDR3 is TGTGCCAGCAGCGTAGTGGGTGGGAGTAACTATGGCTACACCTTC.

The chain carries TRBV11-2 and TRBJ2-5; D possibly corresponds to TRBD2 (7 bases). The length of the CDR3 is 15 residues. V was shortened by 7 bases and J by 1 base, with 16 bases between the two germline ends. From germline, CDR1 is SGHAT and CDR2 FQNNGV. The CDR3 region is CASTLSGGLQETQYF. Here the CDR3 DNA reads TGTGCCAGCACCCTCTCGGGGGGCCTCCAAGAGACCCAGTACTTC.

This clone was seen once. The rearrangement uses TRBV11-2 and TRBJ2-4; no definite D call. V was shortened by 3 bases and J by 0 bases, with 9 bases between the two germline ends. This CDR3 spans 15 amino acids. Germline V gives CDR1 SGHAT, CDR2 FQNNGV. The CDR3 bases are TGTGCCAGCAGCTTTTCCCTTTTAGCCAAAAACATTCAGTACTTC. As protein: CASSFSLLAKNIQYF.

This chain links TRBV5-5 with TRBJ2-3, with TRBD2 matching 7 bases. Unmatched junction bases numbered 10, after V lost 5 bases and J lost 7 bases. Germline lookup yields CDR1 SGHKS and CDR2 YYEKEE (reference sequence). CDR3 length: 14 amino acids. CDR3 region: CASSPGGSGYTQYF. In DNA form, the CDR3 reads TGTGCCAGCAGTCCCGGCGGGAGTGGGTATACGCAGTATTTT.

This clone was counted between two and nine times. The V call is TRBV5-6, the J call TRBJ1-2; D gene uncertain. Trimming left V 4 bases short and J 4 bases short, with 20 bases between. CDR1 is SGHDT, CDR2 YYEEEE, per germline. This CDR3 contains 16 residues. CDR3: CASSTDPGALGYGYTF. CDR3 bases: TGTGCCAGCAGCACCGATCCGGGAGCCCTAGGCTATGGCTACACCTTC.

V is TRBV5-4 and J is TRBJ2-3, with 8 positions matching TRBD1. The CDR3 extends over 14 amino acids. Germline CDR1 reads SGHNT; CDR2 reads YYREEE (reference sequence). V dropped 5 bases and J dropped 5; count of bases not matched to a gene: 7. CDR3 residues: CASRLDRVEDTQYF. The DNA of the CDR3 is TGTGCCAGCAGACTGGACAGGGTAGAAGATACGCAGTATTTT. Together with reference TRBV5-4 and TRBJ2-3, the CDR3 gives the full variable domain: ETGVTQSPTHLIKTRGQQVTLRCSSQSGHNTVSWYQQALGQGPQFIFQYYREEENGRGNFPPRFSGLQFPNYSSELNVNALELDDSALYLCASRLDRVEDTQYFGPGTRLTVL.